Listed below are T cell receptor beta chains from one sample, sequenced in a study of cytomegalovirus exposure and HLA in healthy donors. Clones were sequenced by immunoSEQ multiplex PCR, and TCRdb holds only the in-frame ones, with some missing. This sample has under 300,000 clones, with around 87% found just once. The sequencing sample was made of PBMCs. These receptors were collected from a woman aged 18 to 35 in good health and CMV-seronegative. The CDR3 runs from the conserved cysteine through the conserved F or W. Fields, in order: CDR3 DNA, CDR3 protein, clone size, V gene, D gene, J gene. A D gene is named only where the DNA matches it firmly. Clone sizes are given selectively: once, few, many, or a class where the clone is expanded.

cdr3_nt: TGTGCCAGCAGTCCACAGGGGGCAGGAAATCAGCCCCAGCATTTT
cdr3_aa: CASSPQGAGNQPQHF
clone_size: NA
v_call: TRBV6-4
d_call: TRBD1
j_call: TRBJ1-5

cdr3_nt: TGTGCCAGCAGTGAAGGCCAGGATAAGCTTTCAGATACGCAGTATTTT
cdr3_aa: CASSEGQDKLSDTQYF
clone_size: NA
v_call: TRBV2
d_call: NA
j_call: TRBJ2-3

cdr3_nt: TGTGCCAGCAGTACTCTAATAGGGACAGGGAATCAGCCCCAGCATTTT
cdr3_aa: CASSTLIGTGNQPQHF
clone_size: once
v_call: TRBV28
d_call: TRBD1
j_call: TRBJ1-5

cdr3_nt: TGTGCCAGCAGGCAGGACAGGGACACCTACAATGAGCAGTTCTTC
cdr3_aa: CASRQDRDTYNEQFF
clone_size: NA
v_call: TRBV6-5
d_call: TRBD1
j_call: TRBJ2-1

cdr3_nt: TGTGCCAGCAGCTTAAGTCGGGGGATGAACACTGAAGCTTTCTTT
cdr3_aa: CASSLSRGMNTEAFF
clone_size: few
v_call: TRBV7-6
d_call: NA
j_call: TRBJ1-1

cdr3_nt: TGTGCCAGCAGTGCAAGGGGTCCTGAAGCTTTCTTT
cdr3_aa: CASSARGPEAFF
clone_size: NA
v_call: TRBV27
d_call: NA
j_call: TRBJ1-1

cdr3_nt: TGTGCCAGCGCAGGGGGCGGTCGAGGCTACACCTTC
cdr3_aa: CASAGGGRGYTF
clone_size: NA
v_call: TRBV6-6
d_call: TRBD1
j_call: TRBJ1-2

cdr3_nt: TGTGCCAGCAGTCCCGGGGACTTCCAGGTTTACACCTTC
cdr3_aa: CASSPGDFQVYTF
clone_size: NA
v_call: TRBV6-5
d_call: NA
j_call: TRBJ1-2

cdr3_nt: TGTGCCAGCAGTAGGGACAGGGCCCAAGAGACCCAGTACTTC
cdr3_aa: CASSRDRAQETQYF
clone_size: NA
v_call: TRBV28
d_call: TRBD1
j_call: TRBJ2-5

cdr3_nt: TGTGCCAGCAGTTCGGAGAGGGAGGGCACAGATACGCAGTATTTT
cdr3_aa: CASSSEREGTDTQYF
clone_size: NA
v_call: TRBV27
d_call: NA
j_call: TRBJ2-3

cdr3_nt: TGTGCCAGCAGCCACAATGGGAGAATAGGGGAGCAGTTCTTC
cdr3_aa: CASSHNGRIGEQFF
clone_size: NA
v_call: TRBV7-3
d_call: NA
j_call: TRBJ2-1

cdr3_nt: TGCGCCAGCAGCCAAGCGACAGGGGGGAGGTCCAATGAGCAGTTCTTC
cdr3_aa: CASSQATGGRSNEQFF
clone_size: NA
v_call: TRBV4-1
d_call: TRBD1
j_call: TRBJ2-1

cdr3_nt: TGCAGCCTTAAGCCGGGACAGGTCTACAATGAGCAGTTCTTC
cdr3_aa: CSLKPGQVYNEQFF
clone_size: NA
v_call: TRBV29-1
d_call: TRBD1
j_call: TRBJ2-1

cdr3_nt: TGTGCCATCAGCACACTCCGGGGAAAGAGAAACACTGAAGCTTTCTTT
cdr3_aa: CAISTLRGKRNTEAFF
clone_size: NA
v_call: TRBV10-3
d_call: NA
j_call: TRBJ1-1

cdr3_nt: TGTGCCAGCAGCTTTTGGACAGGGGCTTACAATGAGCAGTTCTTC
cdr3_aa: CASSFWTGAYNEQFF
clone_size: NA
v_call: TRBV5-6
d_call: TRBD1
j_call: TRBJ2-1

cdr3_nt: TGTGCCAGCAGCTTAGTCGGACAGGAGTACACTGAAGCTTTCTTT
cdr3_aa: CASSLVGQEYTEAFF
clone_size: NA
v_call: TRBV7-6
d_call: TRBD1
j_call: TRBJ1-1

cdr3_nt: TGTGCCACGTTCGCAGGGGGGAGTTCAGGAGCTTTCTTT
cdr3_aa: CATFAGGSSGAFF
clone_size: NA
v_call: TRBV27
d_call: TRBD1
j_call: TRBJ1-1

cdr3_nt: TGTGCCAGCTCACCACCGCCAGGGGGCGAATACGAGCAGTACTTC
cdr3_aa: CASSPPPGGEYEQYF
clone_size: NA
v_call: TRBV18
d_call: TRBD1
j_call: TRBJ2-7

cdr3_nt: TGTGCCAGCAGCTTAGGGGCCGAAGAGACCCAGTACTTC
cdr3_aa: CASSLGAEETQYF
clone_size: NA
v_call: TRBV11-3
d_call: NA
j_call: TRBJ2-5

cdr3_nt: TGTGCCAGCAGTTACGCGGGGGATGGGGCCAACGTCCTGACTTTC
cdr3_aa: CASSYAGDGANVLTF
clone_size: NA
v_call: TRBV6-5
d_call: TRBD2
j_call: TRBJ2-6

cdr3_nt: TGTGCCAGCAGCAAGGGACAGGACTACGAGCAGTACTTC
cdr3_aa: CASSKGQDYEQYF
clone_size: NA
v_call: TRBV7-9
d_call: TRBD1
j_call: TRBJ2-7

cdr3_nt: TGTGCCAGTAGTACACAGGGGGGTGGTTCACCCCTCCACTTT
cdr3_aa: CASSTQGGGSPLHF
clone_size: few
v_call: TRBV19
d_call: TRBD1
j_call: TRBJ1-6

cdr3_nt: TGTGCCAGCAGCGCCGGCGGGGGAGGCCCGAGGCCGACAGATACGCAGTATTTT
cdr3_aa: CASSAGGGGPRPTDTQYF
clone_size: NA
v_call: TRBV9
d_call: TRBD2
j_call: TRBJ2-3

cdr3_nt: TGCGCCAGCAGCTTGGGCTCGACAGGGAGAACTGAAGCTTTCTTT
cdr3_aa: CASSLGSTGRTEAFF
clone_size: NA
v_call: TRBV5-1
d_call: TRBD1
j_call: TRBJ1-1

cdr3_nt: TGTGCCAGCAGACGACAGGGGATGGTGACAGATACGCAGTATTTT
cdr3_aa: CASRRQGMVTDTQYF
clone_size: NA
v_call: TRBV7-3
d_call: TRBD1
j_call: TRBJ2-3

cdr3_nt: TGCGCCAGCAGCCCCCGACTAGCGGGGAAGATCACTACGCAGTATTTT
cdr3_aa: CASSPRLAGKITTQYF
clone_size: NA
v_call: TRBV4-1
d_call: TRBD2
j_call: TRBJ2-3

cdr3_nt: TGTGCCAGCAGCTTAAGAGGGCTGTCACCTGGGAACAACGAGCAGTACTTC
cdr3_aa: CASSLRGLSPGNNEQYF
clone_size: NA
v_call: TRBV13
d_call: NA
j_call: TRBJ2-7

cdr3_nt: TGTGCCGGCAGCTTAGGGGGACTAGCGGGGTCTAGCACAGATACGCAGTATTTT
cdr3_aa: CAGSLGGLAGSSTDTQYF
clone_size: NA
v_call: TRBV7-6
d_call: TRBD2
j_call: TRBJ2-3

cdr3_nt: TGCGCCAGCAGCTTGACTAACCAAGAGACCCAGTACTTC
cdr3_aa: CASSLTNQETQYF
clone_size: NA
v_call: TRBV5-1
d_call: NA
j_call: TRBJ2-5

cdr3_nt: TGTGCCAGCAGGCAGAACAGGGATAATAATTCACCCCTCCACTTT
cdr3_aa: CASRQNRDNNSPLHF
clone_size: NA
v_call: TRBV6-5
d_call: NA
j_call: TRBJ1-6

cdr3_nt: TGTGCCAGCAGCTTAGGGGACAGGGGTAGGAACAATGAGCAGTTCTTC
cdr3_aa: CASSLGDRGRNNEQFF
clone_size: NA
v_call: TRBV11-2
d_call: TRBD1
j_call: TRBJ2-1

cdr3_nt: TGTGCCATCGGCCGCGGGGGGCCAGATACGCAGTATTTT
cdr3_aa: CAIGRGGPDTQYF
clone_size: NA
v_call: TRBV10-3
d_call: TRBD2
j_call: TRBJ2-3

cdr3_nt: TGTGCCAGCAGGACTTATATAGGACTAGCGGAATACAATGAGCAGTTCTTC
cdr3_aa: CASRTYIGLAEYNEQFF
clone_size: NA
v_call: TRBV27
d_call: TRBD2
j_call: TRBJ2-1

cdr3_nt: TGTGCCAGCAGCAGCCTAAAAGCGGGGGGCACAGATACGCAGTATTTT
cdr3_aa: CASSSLKAGGTDTQYF
clone_size: NA
v_call: TRBV7-9
d_call: TRBD2
j_call: TRBJ2-3

cdr3_nt: TGTGCCATCAGTGAGTCCCAGACATCAACTAATGAAAAACTGTTTTTT
cdr3_aa: CAISESQTSTNEKLFF
clone_size: NA
v_call: TRBV10-3
d_call: NA
j_call: TRBJ1-4

cdr3_nt: TGTGCCAGCAGTGACTCCCCGAGCACAGATACGCAGTATTTT
cdr3_aa: CASSDSPSTDTQYF
clone_size: few
v_call: TRBV6-4
d_call: NA
j_call: TRBJ2-3

cdr3_nt: TGTGCCAGCATTCCGACAGCGGGAAACACCATATATTTT
cdr3_aa: CASIPTAGNTIYF
clone_size: NA
v_call: TRBV6-1
d_call: NA
j_call: TRBJ1-3

cdr3_nt: TGTGCCAGCAGCCGCCGACAGGCTTCTTGGGATGAGCAGTTCTTC
cdr3_aa: CASSRRQASWDEQFF
clone_size: once
v_call: TRBV5-6
d_call: NA
j_call: TRBJ2-1

cdr3_nt: TGTGCCAGCAGCTTCGGGACAGGGGCATGGGGCTACACCTTC
cdr3_aa: CASSFGTGAWGYTF
clone_size: NA
v_call: TRBV7-9
d_call: TRBD1
j_call: TRBJ1-2

cdr3_nt: TGTGCCAGTAGTATCTCCCGGGATTCACCCCTCCACTTT
cdr3_aa: CASSISRDSPLHF
clone_size: once
v_call: TRBV19
d_call: NA
j_call: TRBJ1-6

cdr3_nt: TGCGCCAGCAGCCAGAGCGGGGCCTACTATGGCTACACCTTC
cdr3_aa: CASSQSGAYYGYTF
clone_size: NA
v_call: TRBV4-1
d_call: NA
j_call: TRBJ1-2

cdr3_nt: TGTGCCAGCAGCTCGACAGGGCAGCCCCAGGGCAAAAACATTCAGTACTTC
cdr3_aa: CASSSTGQPQGKNIQYF
clone_size: NA
v_call: TRBV9
d_call: TRBD1
j_call: TRBJ2-4

cdr3_nt: TGCAGCGTCACCGGGGGGAACACTGAAGCTTTCTTT
cdr3_aa: CSVTGGNTEAFF
clone_size: NA
v_call: TRBV29-1
d_call: NA
j_call: TRBJ1-1

cdr3_nt: TGTGCCAGCAGCACCTTTACAGGGGCAAAGTATGGCTACACCTTC
cdr3_aa: CASSTFTGAKYGYTF
clone_size: NA
v_call: TRBV5-8
d_call: TRBD1
j_call: TRBJ1-2

cdr3_nt: TGTGCCAGCAAAAAACAGGGGCTCGCGGAGACCCAGTACTTC
cdr3_aa: CASKKQGLAETQYF
clone_size: NA
v_call: TRBV6-5
d_call: TRBD1
j_call: TRBJ2-5

cdr3_nt: TGTGCCAGCAGCTTAGAATACGGGGAGCTGTTTTTT
cdr3_aa: CASSLEYGELFF
clone_size: NA
v_call: TRBV7-8
d_call: NA
j_call: TRBJ2-2

cdr3_nt: TGCAGCGCCACGCCCCTAGCGGGGGGTAGCAATGAGCAGTTCTTC
cdr3_aa: CSATPLAGGSNEQFF
clone_size: NA
v_call: TRBV29-1
d_call: TRBD2
j_call: TRBJ2-1